This is a list of T cell receptor beta chains from one sample in a study of shared clonotypes between healthy human individuals. This table comes from immunoSEQ multiplex PCR, and its TCRdb copy is limited to in-frame clones, with some not included. The sample includes some 1,100,000 clones, roughly 74% of them seen just once. Sample: memory CD4+ T cells from PBMCs. The receptor set was obtained from a man aged 18 to 29 in good health. Some clones in this sample may be carry-over from other donors' samples. Each CDR3 is given with its conserved first and last residue. D genes are given only for firm matches. Not all rows give a size; the values are once, few, many and, for expanded clones, a class.

-	TRBJ2-7	TRBV27	-	CASSPRVSPSGAYEQYF	TGTGCCAGCAGCCCCAGGGTGTCCCCCTCGGGCGCCTACGAGCAGTACTTC
-	TRBJ2-7	TRBV11-2	TRBD2	CASSLSRTSAITYEQYF	TGTGCCAGCAGCTTATCCCGGACTAGCGCCATTACCTACGAGCAGTACTTC
-	TRBJ1-3	TRBV4-2	TRBD1	CASSPRGQGLNTIYF	TGTGCCAGCAGCCCACGAGGACAGGGATTAAACACCATATATTTT
-	TRBJ2-1	TRBV7-3	-	CASSYGLARGSYNEQFF	TGTGCCAGCAGCTATGGGCTAGCAAGAGGGTCCTACAATGAGCAGTTCTTC
-	TRBJ2-7	TRBV27	TRBD1	CASSVLRDRTYEQYF	TGTGCCAGCAGTGTCCTCCGGGACAGGACCTACGAGCAGTACTTC
once	TRBJ1-4	TRBV9	-	CASSVGRGNNEKLFF	TGTGCCAGCAGCGTAGGGCGGGGAAATAATGAAAAACTGTTTTTT
-	TRBJ1-5	TRBV7-9	-	CASSLGRQPQHF	TGTGCCAGCAGCTTAGGTAGGCAGCCCCAGCATTTT
-	TRBJ1-5	TRBV7-9	-	CASSLTGGEGQPQHF	TGTGCCAGCAGCCTGACGGGGGGAGAAGGACAGCCCCAGCATTTT
-	TRBJ1-1	TRBV14	TRBD1	CASSQTDRDGLAAFF	TGTGCCAGCAGCCAAACCGACAGGGACGGATTGGCAGCTTTCTTT
-	TRBJ2-1	TRBV11-2	-	CASSLRQSSYNEQFF	TGTGCCAGCAGCTTAAGACAGAGCTCCTACAATGAGCAGTTCTTC
-	TRBJ2-3	TRBV20-1	-	CSARVVDTQYF	TGCAGTGCCAGGGTCGTTGATACGCAGTATTTT
-	TRBJ2-3	TRBV29-1	-	CSVGGASGWGTDTQYF	TGCAGCGTTGGGGGGGCTAGCGGATGGGGCACAGATACGCAGTATTTT